The clone carrying this TCR beta chain was detected a few times. These data are taken from a study of blood T cells in healthy people across ages. The trim removed 10 bases at V and 4 bases at J, leaving 8 bases unmatched. From germline, CDR1 is MRHNA and CDR2 SNTAGT. The CDR3 is 14 residues long. A second PCR, run for roughly 7 to 12 cycles, used a sample-barcoded 5' primer plus a J-beta primer mix. MiXCR, run by TCRdb on the 5' RACE reads, gives a single entry per CDR3 protein. Of under 800,000 distinct CDR3 sequences listed, 20% to 25% were seen once; the top ten hold roughly 3.4%. The TCR originated in a man between 65 and 85 years old in good health. The chain carries TRBV6-4 and TRBJ2-7, with 12 bases lining up with TRBD2. What was sequenced was blood. The CDR3 loop is CATMGLAGLYEQYF. CDR3 nucleotide sequence: TGTGCCACCATGGGACTAGCGGGTCTATACGAGCAGTACTTC.